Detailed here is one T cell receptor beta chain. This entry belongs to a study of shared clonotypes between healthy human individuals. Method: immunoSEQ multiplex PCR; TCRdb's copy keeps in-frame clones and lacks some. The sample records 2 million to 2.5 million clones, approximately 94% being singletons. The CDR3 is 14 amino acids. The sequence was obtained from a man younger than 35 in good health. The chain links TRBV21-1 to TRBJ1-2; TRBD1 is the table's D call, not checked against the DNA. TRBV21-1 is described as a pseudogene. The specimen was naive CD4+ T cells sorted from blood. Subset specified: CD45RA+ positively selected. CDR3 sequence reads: CASRNRGCHYGYTF. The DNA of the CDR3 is TGTGCCAGCAGAAACAGGGGATGTCACTATGGCTACACCTTC.